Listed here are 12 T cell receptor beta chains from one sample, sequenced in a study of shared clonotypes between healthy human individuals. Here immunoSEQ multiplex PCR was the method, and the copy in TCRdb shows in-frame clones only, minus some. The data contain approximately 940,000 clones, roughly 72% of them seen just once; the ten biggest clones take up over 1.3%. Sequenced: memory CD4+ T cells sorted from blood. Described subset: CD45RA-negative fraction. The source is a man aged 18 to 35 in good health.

The DNA of the CDR3 is TGTGCCAGCAGCTGGAATAGGGGGACCCAGTACTTC. Encoded protein: CASSWNRGTQYF. The chain combines TRBV11-2 with TRBJ2-5; D is perhaps TRBD1 (5 bases). Germline V lookup: CDR1 SGHAT, CDR2 FQNNGV. CDR3 length equals 12 residues. The V gene lost 4 bases and the J gene lost 7 bases, with 10 bases spanning the gap.

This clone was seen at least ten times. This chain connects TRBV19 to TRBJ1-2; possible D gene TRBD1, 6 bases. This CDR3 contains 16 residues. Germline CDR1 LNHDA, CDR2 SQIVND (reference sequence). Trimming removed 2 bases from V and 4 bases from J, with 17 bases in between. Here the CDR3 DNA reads TGTGCCAGTAGTATATCTGTTCGGCAGGGGAGCTATGGCTACACCTTC. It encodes CASSISVRQGSYGYTF.

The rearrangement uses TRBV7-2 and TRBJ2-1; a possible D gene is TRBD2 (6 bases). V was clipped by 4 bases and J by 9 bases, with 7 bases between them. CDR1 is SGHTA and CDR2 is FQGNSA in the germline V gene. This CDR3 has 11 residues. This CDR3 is CASSSGLEQFF. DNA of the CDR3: TGTGCCAGCAGCTCGGGACTTGAGCAGTTCTTC.

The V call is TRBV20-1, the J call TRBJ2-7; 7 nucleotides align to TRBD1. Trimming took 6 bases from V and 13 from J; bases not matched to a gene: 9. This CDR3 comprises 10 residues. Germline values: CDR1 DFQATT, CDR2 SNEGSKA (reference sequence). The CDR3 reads CSAPGTARYF. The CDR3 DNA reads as TGCAGTGCGCCCGGGACAGCGCGCTACTTC.

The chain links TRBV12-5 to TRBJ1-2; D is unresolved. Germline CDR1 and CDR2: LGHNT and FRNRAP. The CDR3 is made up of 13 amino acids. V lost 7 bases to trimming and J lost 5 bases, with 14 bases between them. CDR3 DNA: TGTGCTAGTGCTCCCGGAGGAAATTATGGCTACACCTTC. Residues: CASAPGGNYGYTF. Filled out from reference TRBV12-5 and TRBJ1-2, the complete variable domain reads DARVTQTPRHKVTEMGQEVTMRCQPILGHNTVFWYRQTMMQGLELLAYFRNRAPLDDSGMPKDRFSAEMPDATLATLKIQPSEPRDSAVYFCASAPGGNYGYTFGSGTRLTVV.

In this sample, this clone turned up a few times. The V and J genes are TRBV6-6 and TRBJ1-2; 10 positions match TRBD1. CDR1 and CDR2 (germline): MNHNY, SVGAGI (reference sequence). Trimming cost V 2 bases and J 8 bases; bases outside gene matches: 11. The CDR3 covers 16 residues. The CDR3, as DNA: TGTGCCAGCAGTTACATCGGGACAGGGGATGCTGGGGGCTACACCTTC. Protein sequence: CASSYIGTGDAGGYTF.

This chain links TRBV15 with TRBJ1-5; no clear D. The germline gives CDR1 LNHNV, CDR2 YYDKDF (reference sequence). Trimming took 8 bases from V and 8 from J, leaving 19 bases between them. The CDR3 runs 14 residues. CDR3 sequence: CATRPGQPWEPQHF. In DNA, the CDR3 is TGTGCCACCCGCCCGGGCCAGCCCTGGGAGCCCCAGCATTTT.

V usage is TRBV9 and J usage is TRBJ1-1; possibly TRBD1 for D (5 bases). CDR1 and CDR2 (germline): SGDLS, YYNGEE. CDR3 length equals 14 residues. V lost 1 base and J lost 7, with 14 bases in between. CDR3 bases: TGTGCCAGCAGCGTACTTCCTTGGGGCGATGAAGCTTTCTTT. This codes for CASSVLPWGDEAFF.

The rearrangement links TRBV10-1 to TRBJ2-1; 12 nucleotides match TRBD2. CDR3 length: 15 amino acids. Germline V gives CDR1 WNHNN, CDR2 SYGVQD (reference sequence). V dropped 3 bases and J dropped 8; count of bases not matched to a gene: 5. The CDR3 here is CASSDLAGGRDEQFF. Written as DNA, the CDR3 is TGCGCCAGCAGTGACCTAGCGGGGGGGCGTGATGAGCAGTTCTTC.

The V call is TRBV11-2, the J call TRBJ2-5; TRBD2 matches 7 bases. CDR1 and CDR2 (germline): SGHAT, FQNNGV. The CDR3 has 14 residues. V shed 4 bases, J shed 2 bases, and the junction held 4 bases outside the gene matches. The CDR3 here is CASSYRGVQETQYF. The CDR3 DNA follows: TGTGCCAGCAGCTACCGGGGGGTACAAGAGACCCAGTACTTC.

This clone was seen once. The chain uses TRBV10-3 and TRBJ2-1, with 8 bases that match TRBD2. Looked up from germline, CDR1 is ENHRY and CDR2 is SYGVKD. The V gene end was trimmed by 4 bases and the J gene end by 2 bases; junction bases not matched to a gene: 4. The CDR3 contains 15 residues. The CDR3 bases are TGTGCCATCAGTGCTGGCGGGAGGACCTACAATGAGCAGTTCTTC. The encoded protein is CAISAGGRTYNEQFF.

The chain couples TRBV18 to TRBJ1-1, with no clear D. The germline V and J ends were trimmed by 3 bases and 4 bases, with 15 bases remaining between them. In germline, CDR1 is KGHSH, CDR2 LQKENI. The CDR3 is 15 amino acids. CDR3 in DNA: TGTGCCAGCTCACCTAATGGGCGTCGAGTCACTGAAGCTTTCTTT. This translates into CASSPNGRRVTEAFF.